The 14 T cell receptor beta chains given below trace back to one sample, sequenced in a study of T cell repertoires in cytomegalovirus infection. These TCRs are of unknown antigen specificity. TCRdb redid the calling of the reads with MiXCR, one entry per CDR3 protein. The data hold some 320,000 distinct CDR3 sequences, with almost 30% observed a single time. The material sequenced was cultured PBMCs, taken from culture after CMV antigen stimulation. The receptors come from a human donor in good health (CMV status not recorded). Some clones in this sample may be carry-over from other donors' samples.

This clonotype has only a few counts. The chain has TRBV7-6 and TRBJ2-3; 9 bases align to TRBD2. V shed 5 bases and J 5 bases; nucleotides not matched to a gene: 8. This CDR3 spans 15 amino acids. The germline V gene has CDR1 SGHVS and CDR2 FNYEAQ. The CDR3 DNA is TGTGCCAGCAGCCGCGGGGGGGGATACGAAGATACGCAGTATTTT. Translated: CASSRGGGYEDTQYF.

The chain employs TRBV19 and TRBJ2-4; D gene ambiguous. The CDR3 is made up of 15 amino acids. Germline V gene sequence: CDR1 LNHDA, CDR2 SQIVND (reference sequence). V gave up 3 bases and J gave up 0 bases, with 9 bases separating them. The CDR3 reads CASSIRVQAKNIQYF. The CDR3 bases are TGTGCCAGTAGTATCCGGGTCCAAGCCAAAAACATTCAGTACTTC.

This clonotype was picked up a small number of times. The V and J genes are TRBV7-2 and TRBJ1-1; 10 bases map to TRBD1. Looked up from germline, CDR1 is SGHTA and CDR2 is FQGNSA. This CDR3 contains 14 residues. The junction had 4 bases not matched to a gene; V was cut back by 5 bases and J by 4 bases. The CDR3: CASSMDRGATEAFF. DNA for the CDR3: TGTGCCAGCAGCATGGACAGGGGGGCCACTGAAGCTTTCTTT.

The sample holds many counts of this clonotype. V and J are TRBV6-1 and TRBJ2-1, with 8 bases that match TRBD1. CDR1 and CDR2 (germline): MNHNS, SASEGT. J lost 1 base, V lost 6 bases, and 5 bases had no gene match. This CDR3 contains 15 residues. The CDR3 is CASSLQGGSYNEQFF. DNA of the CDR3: TGTGCCAGCAGCCTACAGGGGGGATCCTACAATGAGCAGTTCTTC.

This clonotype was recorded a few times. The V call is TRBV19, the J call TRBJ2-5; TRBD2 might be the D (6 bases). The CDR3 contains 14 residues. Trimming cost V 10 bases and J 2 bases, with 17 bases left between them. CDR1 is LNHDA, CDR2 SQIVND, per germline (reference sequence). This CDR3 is CATSSWGVQETQYF. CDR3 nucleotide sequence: TGTGCCACCTCCTCCTGGGGGGTACAAGAGACCCAGTACTTC. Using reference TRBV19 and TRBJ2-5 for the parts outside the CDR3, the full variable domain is DGGITQSPKYLFRKEGQNVTLSCEQNLNHDAMYWYRQDPGQGLRLIYYSQIVNDFQKGDIAEGYSVSREKKESFPLTVTSAQKNPTAFYLCATSSWGVQETQYFGPGTRLLVL.

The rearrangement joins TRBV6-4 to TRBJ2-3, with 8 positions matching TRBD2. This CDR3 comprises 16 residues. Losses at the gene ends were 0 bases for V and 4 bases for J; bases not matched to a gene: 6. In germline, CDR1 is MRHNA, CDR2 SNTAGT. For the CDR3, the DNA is TGTGCCAGCAGTGACTCGAGCCGGGGGGGCCCAGATACGCAGTATTTT. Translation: CASSDSSRGGPDTQYF.

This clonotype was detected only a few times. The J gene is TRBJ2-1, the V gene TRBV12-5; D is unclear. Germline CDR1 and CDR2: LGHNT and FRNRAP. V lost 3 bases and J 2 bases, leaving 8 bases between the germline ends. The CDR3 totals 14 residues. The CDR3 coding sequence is TGTGCTAGTGGTTTTCAGCTCCCCTACAATGAGCAGTTCTTC. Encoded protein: CASGFQLPYNEQFF.

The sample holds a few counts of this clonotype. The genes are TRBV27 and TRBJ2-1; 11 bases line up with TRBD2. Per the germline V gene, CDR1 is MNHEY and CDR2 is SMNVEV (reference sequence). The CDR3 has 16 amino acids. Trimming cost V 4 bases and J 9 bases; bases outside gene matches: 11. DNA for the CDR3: TGTGCCAGCAGTTCACTGACTAGCGGGAAGGGGTTTGAGCAGTTCTTC. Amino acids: CASSSLTSGKGFEQFF.

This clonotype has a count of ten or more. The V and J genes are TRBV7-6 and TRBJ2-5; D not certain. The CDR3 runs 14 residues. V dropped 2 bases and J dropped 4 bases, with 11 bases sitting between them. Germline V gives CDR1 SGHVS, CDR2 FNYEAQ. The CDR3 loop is CASSLQTLRETQYF. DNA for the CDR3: TGTGCCAGCAGCTTACAGACTCTTCGAGAGACCCAGTACTTC.

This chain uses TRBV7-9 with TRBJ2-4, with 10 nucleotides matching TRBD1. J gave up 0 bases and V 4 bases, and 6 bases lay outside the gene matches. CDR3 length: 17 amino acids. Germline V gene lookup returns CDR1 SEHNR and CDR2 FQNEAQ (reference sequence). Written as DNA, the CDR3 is TGTGCCAGCAGCTCCGGGACAGGGGACCTAGCCAAAAACATTCAGTACTTC. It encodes CASSSGTGDLAKNIQYF.

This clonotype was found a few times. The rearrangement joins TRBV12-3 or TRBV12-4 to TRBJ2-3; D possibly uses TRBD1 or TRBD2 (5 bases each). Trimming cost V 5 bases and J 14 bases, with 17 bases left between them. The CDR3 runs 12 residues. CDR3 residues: CASSTGARRLYF. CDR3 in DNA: TGTGCCAGCAGTACCGGGGCCCGGCGTCTGTATTTT.

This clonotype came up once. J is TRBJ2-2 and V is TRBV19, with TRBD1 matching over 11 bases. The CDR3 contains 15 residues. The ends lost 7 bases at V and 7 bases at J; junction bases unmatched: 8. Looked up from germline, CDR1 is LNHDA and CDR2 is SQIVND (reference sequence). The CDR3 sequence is CASIWTGGAGGELFF. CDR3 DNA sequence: TGTGCCAGTATATGGACAGGGGGCGCCGGCGGGGAGCTGTTTTTT.

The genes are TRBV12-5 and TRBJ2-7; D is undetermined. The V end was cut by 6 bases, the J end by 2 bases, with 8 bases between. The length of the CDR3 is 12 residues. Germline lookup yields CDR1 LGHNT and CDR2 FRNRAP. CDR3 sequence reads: CASGIAPYEQYF. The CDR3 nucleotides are TGTGCTAGTGGGATTGCTCCCTACGAGCAGTACTTC.

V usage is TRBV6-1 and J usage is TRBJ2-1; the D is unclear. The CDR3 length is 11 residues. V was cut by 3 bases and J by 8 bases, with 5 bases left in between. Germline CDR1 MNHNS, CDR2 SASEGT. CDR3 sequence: CASSDADEQFF. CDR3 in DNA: TGTGCCAGCAGTGATGCGGATGAGCAGTTCTTC.